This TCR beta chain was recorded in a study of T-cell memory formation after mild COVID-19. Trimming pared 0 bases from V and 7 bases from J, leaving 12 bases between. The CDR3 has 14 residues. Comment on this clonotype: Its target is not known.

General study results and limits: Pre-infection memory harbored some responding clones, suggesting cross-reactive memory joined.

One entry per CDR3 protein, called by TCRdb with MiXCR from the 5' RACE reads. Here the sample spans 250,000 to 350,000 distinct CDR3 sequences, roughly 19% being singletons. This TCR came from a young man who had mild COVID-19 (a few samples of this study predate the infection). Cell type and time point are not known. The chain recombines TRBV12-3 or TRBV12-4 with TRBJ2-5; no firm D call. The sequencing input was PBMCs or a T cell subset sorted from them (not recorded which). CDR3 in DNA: TGTGCCAGCAGTTTAGCCCCACCCCGAGGGACCCAGTACTTC. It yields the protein CASSLAPPRGTQYF.